The T cell receptor beta chain under discussion was sequenced for a study of Graves' ophthalmopathy and Graves' hyperthyroidism. Moderate-to-severe activity, CAS ≥3, NOSPECS ≥4 and a duration under 3 months were seen in donors with ophthalmopathy. Exclusion criteria comprised other autoimmune diseases, uncontrolled infections, pregnancy or lactation in patients. The CDR3 contains 16 residues. After removal of 6 bases from V and 4 bases from J, the junction contained 10 bases not matched to a gene. In this sample, this clonotype turned up many times. The authors amplified TCR beta CDR3 regions, and they did so from RNA transcripts for repertoire sequencing. HTBI-primed RT-PCR formed the first round, and a multiplex PCR formed the second. MiXCR, run by TCRdb on the multiplex PCR reads, gives a single entry per CDR3 protein. The table records 300,000 to 400,000 distinct CDR3 sequences, roughly 15% of them present only once.

The chain couples TRBV12-3 or TRBV12-4 to TRBJ2-2, with 8 bases lining up with TRBD1. The specimen sequenced was peripheral blood. The receptor was derived from an adult man with Graves' ophthalmopathy. The CDR3 coding sequence is TGTGCCAGCAGGAATTCAGGGGGCCGTGGCACCGGGGAGCTGTTTTTT. Its protein product is CASRNSGGRGTGELFF.